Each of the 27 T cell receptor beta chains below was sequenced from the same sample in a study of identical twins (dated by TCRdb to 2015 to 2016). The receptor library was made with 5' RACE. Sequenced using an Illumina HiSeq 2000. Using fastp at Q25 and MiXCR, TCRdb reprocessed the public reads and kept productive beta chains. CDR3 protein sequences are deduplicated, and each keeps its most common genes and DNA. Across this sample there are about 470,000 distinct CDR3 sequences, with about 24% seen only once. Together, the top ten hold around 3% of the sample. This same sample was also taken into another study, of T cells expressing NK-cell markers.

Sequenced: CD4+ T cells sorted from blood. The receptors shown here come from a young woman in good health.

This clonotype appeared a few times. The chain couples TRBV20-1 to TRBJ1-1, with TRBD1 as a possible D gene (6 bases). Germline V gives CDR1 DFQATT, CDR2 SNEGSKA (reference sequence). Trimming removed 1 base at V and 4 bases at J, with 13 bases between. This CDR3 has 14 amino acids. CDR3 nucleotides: TGCAGTGCTAGAGTGGGGGGCGCGGGCACTGAAGCTTTCTTT. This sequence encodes CSARVGGAGTEAFF.

CDR3 sequence reads: CASSLGFGGMFF. CDR3 coding DNA: TGTGCCAGCAGCTTAGGCTTTGGGGGCATGTTCTTC. J is TRBJ2-1 and V is TRBV7-2; D might be TRBD1 (6 bases). V was shortened by 1 base and J by 15 bases, with 13 bases between the two germline ends. CDR1 and CDR2 from the germline V gene are SGHTA and FQGNSA. CDR3 length: 12 residues.

Here the CDR3 reads CASSGKAGLYQPQHF. In DNA, the CDR3 is TGTGCCAGCAGTGGCAAGGCCGGACTCTATCAGCCCCAGCATTTT. The genes are TRBV2 and TRBJ1-5, with D uncertain. CDR1 is SNHLY, CDR2 FYNNEI, per germline. The CDR3 spans 15 residues. V was clipped by 4 bases and J by 5 bases, with 15 bases between them.

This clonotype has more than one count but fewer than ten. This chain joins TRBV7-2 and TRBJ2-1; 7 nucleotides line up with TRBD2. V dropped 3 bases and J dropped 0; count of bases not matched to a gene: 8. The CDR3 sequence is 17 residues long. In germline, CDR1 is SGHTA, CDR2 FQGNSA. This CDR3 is CASSFPLGGSSYNEQFF. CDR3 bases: TGTGCCAGCAGCTTCCCCTTAGGCGGGAGCTCCTACAATGAGCAGTTCTTC.

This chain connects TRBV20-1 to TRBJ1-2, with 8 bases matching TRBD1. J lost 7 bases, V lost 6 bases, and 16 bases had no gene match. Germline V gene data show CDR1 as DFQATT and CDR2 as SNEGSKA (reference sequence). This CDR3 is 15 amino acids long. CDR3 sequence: CSAIDNRGLTSGYTF. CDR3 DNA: TGCAGTGCAATAGATAACAGGGGGTTAACAAGTGGCTACACCTTC.

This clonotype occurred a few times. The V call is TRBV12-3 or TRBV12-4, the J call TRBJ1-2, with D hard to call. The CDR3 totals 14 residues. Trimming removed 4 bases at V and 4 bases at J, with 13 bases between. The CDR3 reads CASSYREGGYGYTF. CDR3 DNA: TGTGCCAGCAGTTATCGGGAAGGAGGCTATGGCTACACCTTC.

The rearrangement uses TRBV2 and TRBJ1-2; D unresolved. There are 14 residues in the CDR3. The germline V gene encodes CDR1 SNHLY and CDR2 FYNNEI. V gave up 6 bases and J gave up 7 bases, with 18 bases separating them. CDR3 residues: CASSADRIGGGYTF. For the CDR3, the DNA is TGTGCCAGCAGCGCAGACCGGATAGGCGGTGGCTACACCTTC.

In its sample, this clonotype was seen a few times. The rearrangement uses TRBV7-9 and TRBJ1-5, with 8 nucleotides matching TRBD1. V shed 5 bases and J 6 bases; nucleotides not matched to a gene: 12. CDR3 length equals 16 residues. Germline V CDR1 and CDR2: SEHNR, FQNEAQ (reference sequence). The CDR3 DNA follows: TGTGCCAGCAGCCCCACAGGGGGGACTTCGAGTCAGCCCCAGCATTTT. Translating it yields CASSPTGGTSSQPQHF.

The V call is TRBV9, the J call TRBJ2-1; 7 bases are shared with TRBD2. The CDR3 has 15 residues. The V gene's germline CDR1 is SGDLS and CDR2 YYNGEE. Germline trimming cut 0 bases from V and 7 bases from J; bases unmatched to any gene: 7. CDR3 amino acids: CASSVEGGSWNEQFF. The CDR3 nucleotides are TGTGCCAGCAGCGTAGAGGGAGGGAGCTGGAATGAGCAGTTCTTC. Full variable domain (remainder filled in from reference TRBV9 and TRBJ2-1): DSGVTQTPKHLITATGQRVTLRCSPRSGDLSVYWYQQSLDQGLQFLIQYYNGEERAKGNILERFSAQQFPDLHSELNLSSLELGDSALYFCASSVEGGSWNEQFFGPGTRLTVL.

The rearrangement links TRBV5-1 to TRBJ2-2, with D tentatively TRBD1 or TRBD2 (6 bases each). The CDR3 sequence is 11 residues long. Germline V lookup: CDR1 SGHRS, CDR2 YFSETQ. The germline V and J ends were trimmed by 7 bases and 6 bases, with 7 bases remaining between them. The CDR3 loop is CASGGPGELFF. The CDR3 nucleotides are TGCGCCAGCGGGGGGCCCGGGGAGCTGTTTTTT.

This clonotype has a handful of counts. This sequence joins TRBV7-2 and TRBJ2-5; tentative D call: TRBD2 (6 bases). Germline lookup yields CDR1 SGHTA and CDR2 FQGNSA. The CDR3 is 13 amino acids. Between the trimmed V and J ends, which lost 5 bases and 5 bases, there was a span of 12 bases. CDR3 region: CASSPWGRETQYF. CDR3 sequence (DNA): TGTGCCAGCAGCCCCTGGGGGAGGGAGACCCAGTACTTC.

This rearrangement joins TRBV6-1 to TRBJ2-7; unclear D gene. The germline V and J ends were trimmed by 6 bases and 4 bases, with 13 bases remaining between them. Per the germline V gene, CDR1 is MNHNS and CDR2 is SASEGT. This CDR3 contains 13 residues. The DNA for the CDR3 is TGTGCCAGCAGGGTCGGCTCAGGATACGAGCAGTACTTC. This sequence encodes CASRVGSGYEQYF.

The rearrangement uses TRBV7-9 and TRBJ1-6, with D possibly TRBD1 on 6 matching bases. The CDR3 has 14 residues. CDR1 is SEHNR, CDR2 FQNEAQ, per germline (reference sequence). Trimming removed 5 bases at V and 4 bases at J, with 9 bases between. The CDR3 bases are TGTGCCAGCAGCATTACAGGGTATAATTCACCCCTCCACTTT. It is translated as CASSITGYNSPLHF.

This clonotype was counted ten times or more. The chain's CDR3 is CASSIEAGGPGELFF. The DNA of the CDR3 is TGCGCCAGCAGCATCGAAGCGGGAGGGCCAGGGGAGCTGTTTTTT. The chain employs TRBV5-1 and TRBJ2-2; 10 nucleotides align to TRBD2. CDR3 size: 15 residues. The ends lost 4 bases at V and 8 bases at J; junction bases unmatched: 8. In germline, CDR1 is SGHRS, CDR2 YFSETQ.

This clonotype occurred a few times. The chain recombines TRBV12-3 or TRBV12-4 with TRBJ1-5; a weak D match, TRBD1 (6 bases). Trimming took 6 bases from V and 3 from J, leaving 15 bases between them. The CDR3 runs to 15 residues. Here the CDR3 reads CASRAGHRFNQPQHF. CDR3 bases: TGTGCCAGCAGAGCGGGACACCGCTTCAATCAGCCCCAGCATTTT.

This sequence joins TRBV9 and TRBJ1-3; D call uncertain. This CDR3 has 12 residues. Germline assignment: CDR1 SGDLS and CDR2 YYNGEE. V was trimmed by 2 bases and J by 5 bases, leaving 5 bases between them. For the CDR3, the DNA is TGTGCCAGCAGCGTTGGGCGAAACACCATATATTTT. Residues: CASSVGRNTIYF.

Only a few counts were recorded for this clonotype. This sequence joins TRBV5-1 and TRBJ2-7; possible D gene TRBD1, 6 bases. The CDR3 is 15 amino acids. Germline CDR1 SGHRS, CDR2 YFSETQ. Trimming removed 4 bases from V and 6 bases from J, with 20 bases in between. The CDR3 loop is CASSHYDRRGGEQYF. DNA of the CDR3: TGCGCCAGCAGCCATTATGACAGGCGAGGCGGCGAGCAGTACTTC.

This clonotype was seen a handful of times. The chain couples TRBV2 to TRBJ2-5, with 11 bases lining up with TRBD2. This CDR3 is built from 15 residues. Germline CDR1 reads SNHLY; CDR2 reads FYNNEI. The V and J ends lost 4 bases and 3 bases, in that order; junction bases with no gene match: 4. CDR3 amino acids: CASSGVAGGEETQYF. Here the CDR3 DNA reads TGTGCCAGCAGTGGCGTAGCGGGGGGGGAAGAGACCCAGTACTTC. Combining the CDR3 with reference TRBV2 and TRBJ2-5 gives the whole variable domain EPEVTQTPSHQVTQMGQEVILRCVPISNHLYFYWYRQILGQKVEFLVSFYNNEISEKSEIFDDQFSVERPDGSNFTLKIRSTKLEDSAMYFCASSGVAGGEETQYFGPGTRLLVL.

CDR3 residues: CASSVGRHVSSYEQYF. The CDR3 DNA follows: TGTGCCAGCAGCGTAGGTCGGCATGTCTCCTCCTACGAGCAGTACTTC. The genes are TRBV9 and TRBJ2-7, with D unresolved. Germline V lookup: CDR1 SGDLS, CDR2 YYNGEE. The ends were cut back, 0 bases at V and 0 bases at J, with 13 bases in the middle. The CDR3 is 16 residues long.

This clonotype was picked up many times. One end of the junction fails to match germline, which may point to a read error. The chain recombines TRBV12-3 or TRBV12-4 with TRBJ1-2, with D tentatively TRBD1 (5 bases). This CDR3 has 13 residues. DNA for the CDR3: TGTGCCAGCAGCTTAGGGGCAGACTATGGCTACACCTTC. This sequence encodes CASSLGADYGYTF.

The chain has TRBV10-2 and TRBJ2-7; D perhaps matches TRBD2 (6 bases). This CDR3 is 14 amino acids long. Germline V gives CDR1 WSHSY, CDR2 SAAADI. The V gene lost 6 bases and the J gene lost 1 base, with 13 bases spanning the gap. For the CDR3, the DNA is TGCGCCAGCAGCTGGGGGACTCTTTCCTACGAGCAGTACTTC. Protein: CASSWGTLSYEQYF.

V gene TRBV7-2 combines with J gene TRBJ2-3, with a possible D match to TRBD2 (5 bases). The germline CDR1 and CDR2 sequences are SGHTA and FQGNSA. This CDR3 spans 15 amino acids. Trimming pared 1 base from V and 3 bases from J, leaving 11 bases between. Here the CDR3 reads CASSLGAPGTDTQYF. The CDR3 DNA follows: TGTGCCAGCAGCTTAGGGGCCCCGGGGACAGATACGCAGTATTTT.

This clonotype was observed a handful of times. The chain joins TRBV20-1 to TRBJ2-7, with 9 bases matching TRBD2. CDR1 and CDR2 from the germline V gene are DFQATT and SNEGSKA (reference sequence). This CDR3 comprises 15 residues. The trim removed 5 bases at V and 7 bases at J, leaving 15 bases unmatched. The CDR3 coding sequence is TGCAGTGCTTTGCAGCGTAGCGGGGGCCCGGGAGAGCAGTACTTC. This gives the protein CSALQRSGGPGEQYF.

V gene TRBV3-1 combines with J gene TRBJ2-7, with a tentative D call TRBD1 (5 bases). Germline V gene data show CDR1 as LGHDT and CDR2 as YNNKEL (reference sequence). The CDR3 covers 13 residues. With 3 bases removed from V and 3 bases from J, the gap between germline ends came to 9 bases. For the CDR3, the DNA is TGTGCCAGCAGCCAGGGGCTATACTACGAGCAGTACTTC. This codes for CASSQGLYYEQYF.

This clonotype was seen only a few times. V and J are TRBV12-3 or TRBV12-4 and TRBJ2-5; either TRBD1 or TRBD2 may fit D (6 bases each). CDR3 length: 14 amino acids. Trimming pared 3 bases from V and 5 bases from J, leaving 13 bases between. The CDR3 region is CASSFSRGLETQYF. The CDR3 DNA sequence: TGTGCCAGCAGTTTCTCCCGGGGGCTGGAGACCCAGTACTTC.

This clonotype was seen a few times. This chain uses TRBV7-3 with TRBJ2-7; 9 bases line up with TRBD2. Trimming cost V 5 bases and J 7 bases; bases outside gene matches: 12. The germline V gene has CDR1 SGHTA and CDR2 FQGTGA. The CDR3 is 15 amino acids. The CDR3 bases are TGTGCCAGCAGCCCACTCGGGACTAGCCTTAGTGAGCAGTACTTC. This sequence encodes CASSPLGTSLSEQYF.

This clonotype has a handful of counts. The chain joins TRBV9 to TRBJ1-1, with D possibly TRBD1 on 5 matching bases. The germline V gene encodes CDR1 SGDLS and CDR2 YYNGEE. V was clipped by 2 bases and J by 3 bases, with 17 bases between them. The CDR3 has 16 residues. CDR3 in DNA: TGTGCCAGCAGCGTTAGCGTCGGGCAGGGATACACTGAAGCTTTCTTT. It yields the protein CASSVSVGQGYTEAFF.